The sequence of this T cell receptor (beta chain) was determined in a study of OX40 agonist ivuxolimab in advanced cancers. Clones were sequenced by immunoSEQ multiplex PCR, and TCRdb holds only the in-frame ones, with some missing. The profile shows about 34,000 clones, roughly 85% of them singletons. The CDR3 totals 17 residues. Germline-derived CDR1 and CDR2 are SGHDT and YYEEEE. The V segment lost 3 bases and the J segment 5 bases; nucleotides outside the gene matches: 9. Source: CD4+ or CD8+ T cells sorted from blood, taken in a trial of the OX40 agonist ivuxolimab. The receptor comes from an adult with an advanced solid tumor such as melanoma, head and neck, liver or kidney cancer. J is TRBJ2-5 and V is TRBV5-6; 14 nucleotides line up with TRBD2. CDR3 loop: CASSSLTSGGARETQYF. CDR3 coding DNA: TGTGCCAGCAGCTCCCTGACTAGCGGGGGGGCGCGGGAGACCCAGTACTTC.